The 30 T cell receptor beta chains listed next were all sequenced from one sample in a study of cytomegalovirus exposure and HLA in healthy donors. The repertoire was sequenced with immunoSEQ multiplex PCR; TCRdb's copy has only in-frame clones and lacks some. The sample lists about 160,000 clones, 85% to 90% occurring once. The specimen sequenced was PBMCs. These receptor sequences come from a young man in good health and CMV-seropositive.

This chain links TRBV4-1 with TRBJ2-7; tentative D call: TRBD2 (6 bases). CDR1 is MGHRA, CDR2 YSYEKL, per germline. The length of the CDR3 is 16 residues. Trimming took off 4 bases at V and 3 bases at J, with 19 bases between the two ends. The CDR3 nucleotides read TGCGCCAGCAGCCGGGGTCTCCTAGCGCCAAGCTACGAGCAGTACTTC. Its translation: CASSRGLLAPSYEQYF.

This chain connects TRBV5-6 to TRBJ2-1; 11 nucleotides agree with TRBD2. V was pared by 3 bases and J by 0 bases, with 2 bases of the junction left unmatched. This CDR3 comprises 16 residues. CDR1 and CDR2 (germline): SGHDT, YYEEEE. The CDR3 bases are TGTGCCAGCAGCTCTACTAGCGGGAGCTCCTACAATGAGCAGTTCTTC. Translation: CASSSTSGSSYNEQFF. The variable domain in full, with the rest retrieved from reference TRBV5-6 and TRBJ2-1, is DAGVTQSPTHLIKTRGQQVTLRCSPKSGHDTVSWYQQALGQGPQFIFQYYEEEERQRGNFPDRFSGHQFPNYSSELNVNALLLGDSALYLCASSSTSGSSYNEQFFGPGTRLTVL.

The CDR3 sequence is CASALLATKSEQYF. The CDR3 bases are TGTGCCAGCGCTCTCCTGGCGACAAAAAGCGAGCAGTACTTC. The chain has TRBV2 and TRBJ2-7; no definite D call. The CDR3 runs to 14 residues. V lost 8 bases, J lost 6 bases, and 20 bases lay in between. Germline V gives CDR1 SNHLY, CDR2 FYNNEI.

The chain joins TRBV5-4 to TRBJ2-1; 10 bases map to TRBD2. The CDR3 runs to 16 residues. Unmatched junction bases numbered 10, after V lost 4 bases and J lost 6 bases. Germline V CDR1 and CDR2: SGHNT, YYREEE (reference sequence). The CDR3 here is CASSPGSSGRPNEQFF. The CDR3 DNA is TGTGCCAGCAGCCCCGGGAGTAGCGGGAGGCCCAATGAGCAGTTCTTC.

This clone was seen more than once but under ten times. V is TRBV7-6 and J is TRBJ2-3; a possible D gene is TRBD2 (6 bases). V was clipped by 5 bases and J by 4 bases, with 16 bases between them. The length of the CDR3 is 15 residues. Germline V gives CDR1 SGHVS, CDR2 FNYEAQ. DNA for the CDR3: TGTGCCAGCAGCCCCTGGCGGGAAGGGGCAGATACGCAGTATTTT. Translation: CASSPWREGADTQYF.

This chain uses TRBV7-3 with TRBJ2-7, with TRBD1 identical over 8 bases. The CDR3 is 17 residues long. Germline loops: CDR1 SGHTA, CDR2 FQGTGA. V was clipped by 5 bases and J by 4 bases; unmatched bases: 16. The CDR3 sequence is CASSQGAGRDKIYEQYF. In DNA, the CDR3 is TGTGCCAGCAGCCAGGGGGCCGGCAGGGATAAGATATACGAGCAGTACTTC. The whole variable domain, remainder taken from reference TRBV7-3 and TRBJ2-7, is GAGVSQTPSNKVTEKGKYVELRCDPISGHTALYWYRQSLGQGPEFLIYFQGTGAADDSGLPNDRFFAVRPEGSVSTLKIQRTERGDSAVYLCASSQGAGRDKIYEQYFGPGTRLTVT.

The chain carries TRBV7-8 and TRBJ1-2, with 7 bases identical to TRBD1. Germline V CDR1 and CDR2: SGHVS, FQNEAQ. The CDR3 loop spans 17 amino acids. J gave up 4 bases and V 1 base, and 12 bases lay outside the gene matches. CDR3: CASSLDRVRQGSYGYTF. CDR3 nucleotides: TGTGCCAGCAGCTTAGATAGGGTGAGACAGGGCTCCTATGGCTACACCTTC.

Worth noting for this clone: At one of its ends the junction is not consistent with the germline gene, which may arise from a read error. This CDR3 is also generated by other DNA sequences in the sample. The chain links TRBV6-1 to TRBJ1-2; 11 bases match TRBD1. This CDR3 is 14 amino acids long. The germline CDR1 and CDR2 sequences are MNHNS and SASEGT. CDR3 in amino acids: CASSEGTGGYGYTF. The CDR3 DNA reads as TGTGCCAGCAGTGAAGGGACAGGGGGCTATGGTTACACCTTC.

The V and J genes are TRBV19 and TRBJ2-1, with 9 bases aligning to TRBD2. V shed 3 bases, J shed 3 bases, and the junction held 9 bases outside the gene matches. CDR1 is LNHDA, CDR2 SQIVND, per germline (reference sequence). This CDR3 region has 17 residues. The CDR3 protein is CASSMGGGRVHYNEQFF. In DNA form, the CDR3 reads TGTGCCAGTAGTATGGGGGGCGGGAGGGTTCACTACAATGAGCAGTTCTTC.

The genes are TRBV5-4 and TRBJ2-7; D is perhaps TRBD1 (6 bases). V lost 4 bases, J lost 0 bases, and 11 bases lay in between. Germline V gene sequence: CDR1 SGHNT, CDR2 YYREEE (reference sequence). CDR3 length: 14 residues. The CDR3 DNA is TGTGCCAGCAGCCCCCGGGACATCTCCTACGAGCAGTACTTC. Translation gives CASSPRDISYEQYF.

The rearrangement links TRBV6-1 to TRBJ2-2, with D unresolved. The length of the CDR3 is 16 residues. The V and J ends lost 3 bases and 0 bases respectively, with 11 bases between them. Germline assignment: CDR1 MNHNS and CDR2 SASEGT. CDR3 DNA sequence: TGTGCCAGCAGTGAGGGCAGCTATACGAACACCGGGGAGCTGTTTTTT. It encodes CASSEGSYTNTGELFF.

The chain uses TRBV15 and TRBJ2-1; D is perhaps TRBD2 (6 bases). Trimming took off 0 bases at V and 4 bases at J, with 22 bases between the two ends. The CDR3 spans 19 residues. Germline V gene data show CDR1 as LNHNV and CDR2 as YYDKDF (reference sequence). The CDR3 DNA is TGTGCCACCAGCAGAGATGCCTCCGGGAGCCCCCCCGAATACAATGAGCAGTTCTTC. This encodes CATSRDASGSPPEYNEQFF.

This chain joins TRBV5-1 and TRBJ1-4; D uncertain. CDR1 SGHRS and CDR2 YFSETQ come from the germline V gene. The CDR3 loop spans 15 amino acids. V lost 0 bases and J 5 bases, leaving 11 bases between the germline ends. The CDR3 sequence is CASSLGGGPNEKLFF. CDR3 bases: TGCGCCAGCAGCTTGGGGGGAGGACCAAATGAAAAACTGTTTTTT.

This clone was counted once. This rearrangement joins TRBV9 to TRBJ2-1, with TRBD2 as a possible D gene (5 bases). Trimming took 4 bases from V and 6 from J, leaving 20 bases between them. Germline CDR1 reads SGDLS; CDR2 reads YYNGEE. The CDR3 has 16 amino acids. In DNA, the CDR3 is TGTGCCAGCAGCAATAGGATTCGGACTCGCTCCAATGAGCAGTTCTTC. Translated, it gives CASSNRIRTRSNEQFF.

This clone was recorded at least ten times. The chain is built from TRBV29-1 and TRBJ2-3, with 9 bases fitting TRBD2. The J segment lost 6 bases and the V segment lost 5 bases, leaving 12 bases of the junction unmatched. There are 15 residues in the CDR3. Per germline, CDR1 SQVTM and CDR2 ANQGSEA. For the CDR3, the DNA is TGCAGCGTTCAAGCGGGAGGCCTACGTATGGATACGCAGTATTTT. Its translation: CSVQAGGLRMDTQYF.

The chain has TRBV19 and TRBJ2-3; the D gene is possibly TRBD2 (6 bases). The ends were cut back, 3 bases at V and 2 bases at J, with 12 bases in the middle. The CDR3 spans 15 residues. Germline V gene data show CDR1 as LNHDA and CDR2 as SQIVND (reference sequence). This chain's CDR3 is CASSIRLAATDTQYF. The CDR3 region has the DNA TGTGCCAGTAGTATCAGGTTAGCGGCCACAGATACGCAGTATTTT.

This rearrangement joins TRBV7-2 to TRBJ2-5; 7 bases align to TRBD2. The V gene end was trimmed by 6 bases and the J gene end by 0 bases; junction bases not matched to a gene: 19. CDR3 length: 19 residues. The germline V gene encodes CDR1 SGHTA and CDR2 FQGNSA. DNA of the CDR3: TGTGCCAGCAGGTTAAGGGACCTTCAGGCTAGCGGAGACCAAGAGACCCAGTACTTC. It codes for CASRLRDLQASGDQETQYF.

V gene TRBV9 combines with J gene TRBJ2-2; no clear D. Germline-derived CDR1 and CDR2 are SGDLS and YYNGEE. The CDR3 has 13 amino acids. Trimming took off 4 bases at V and 7 bases at J, with 11 bases between the two ends. For the CDR3, the DNA is TGTGCCAGCAGCACCAGGTACAGCGGGGAGCTGTTTTTT. It yields the protein CASSTRYSGELFF.

V usage is TRBV5-1 and J usage is TRBJ2-1; 10 bases are a match to TRBD2. The CDR3 totals 15 residues. Germline assignment: CDR1 SGHRS and CDR2 YFSETQ. Trimming took 2 bases from V and 2 from J; bases not matched to a gene: 1. CDR3 coding DNA: TGCGCCAGCAGCTTACTAGCGGGACCCTACAATGAGCAGTTCTTC. Translating gives CASSLLAGPYNEQFF.

The chain carries TRBV6-5 and TRBJ2-7, with no clear D. Deletions cut 0 bases from V and 7 bases from J, with 13 bases between. Germline CDR1 is MNHEY and CDR2 is SVGAGI. The CDR3 sequence is 14 residues long. The CDR3 DNA follows: TGTGCCAGCAGTTACTCCGCCCAGATGAGGGAGCAGTACTTC. The encoded protein is CASSYSAQMREQYF.

V is TRBV19 and J is TRBJ2-1, with 8 bases matching TRBD2. Germline V lookup: CDR1 LNHDA, CDR2 SQIVND (reference sequence). CDR3 length: 14 amino acids. Trimming took 5 bases from V and 1 from J; bases not matched to a gene: 1. The CDR3 sequence: CASSASGSYNEQFF. The DNA of the CDR3 is TGTGCCAGTAGTGCTAGCGGGTCCTACAATGAGCAGTTCTTC.

This chain links TRBV5-6 with TRBJ1-5; the D gene is possibly TRBD1 (5 bases). The V gene's germline CDR1 is SGHDT and CDR2 YYEEEE. The ends were cut back, 1 base at V and 4 bases at J, with 12 bases in the middle. The CDR3 has 15 amino acids. Written as DNA, the CDR3 is TGTGCCAGCAGCTTGAGTAGGGGCTTTAATCAGCCCCAGCATTTT. This translates into CASSLSRGFNQPQHF. Full variable domain (missing parts from reference TRBV5-6 and TRBJ1-5): DAGVTQSPTHLIKTRGQQVTLRCSPKSGHDTVSWYQQALGQGPQFIFQYYEEEERQRGNFPDRFSGHQFPNYSSELNVNALLLGDSALYLCASSLSRGFNQPQHFGDGTRLSIL.

This clone was counted a few times. J is TRBJ1-1 and V is TRBV5-1; no definite D call. Germline CDR1 and CDR2: SGHRS and YFSETQ. CDR3 length equals 17 residues. With 4 bases removed from V and 0 bases from J, the gap between germline ends came to 19 bases. The CDR3 sequence is CASSIGRPSAVNTEAFF. The CDR3 DNA follows: TGCGCCAGCAGCATTGGACGGCCATCAGCGGTGAACACTGAAGCTTTCTTT.

The genes are TRBV30 and TRBJ1-1; tentative D call: TRBD1 (5 bases). The germline V and J ends were trimmed by 0 bases and 3 bases, with 11 bases remaining between them. The V gene's germline CDR1 is GTSNPN and CDR2 SVGIG (reference sequence). The length of the CDR3 is 14 residues. The CDR3 loop reads CAWSVPQGYTEAFF. The CDR3 nucleotides are TGTGCCTGGAGTGTACCCCAGGGTTACACTGAAGCTTTCTTT.

The chain recombines TRBV5-1 with TRBJ2-3, with TRBD2 matching over 12 bases. Germline values: CDR1 SGHRS, CDR2 YFSETQ. Trimming removed 9 bases from V and 6 bases from J; junction bases left unmatched: 8. CDR3 length: 14 amino acids. CDR3 amino acids: CATQRLAGEDTQYF. The CDR3, as DNA: TGCGCCACTCAAAGACTAGCGGGAGAGGATACGCAGTATTTT.

This clone was observed once. This chain connects TRBV19 to TRBJ2-1; 8 nucleotides match TRBD2. Unmatched junction bases numbered 6, after V lost 7 bases and J lost 7 bases. The CDR3 is 13 residues long. Germline-derived CDR1 and CDR2 are LNHDA and SQIVND (reference sequence). CDR3 DNA: TGTGCCAGTAAACTAGCGGAGATAAATGAGCAGTTCTTC. Translation: CASKLAEINEQFF.

The genes are TRBV29-1 and TRBJ2-3, with D possibly being TRBD2 (6 bases). CDR1 and CDR2 from the germline V gene are SQVTM and ANQGSEA. Trimming removed 5 bases from V and 2 bases from J, with 14 bases in between. CDR3 length: 14 amino acids. CDR3 in DNA: TGCAGCGTTCGACTAGATCTGCCCACAGATACGCAGTATTTT. Translating gives CSVRLDLPTDTQYF.

The V call is TRBV29-1, the J call TRBJ1-1, with 7 bases matching TRBD1. Per the germline V gene, CDR1 is SQVTM and CDR2 is ANQGSEA. CDR3 size: 12 residues. J lost 4 bases, V lost 7 bases, and 6 bases had no gene match. CDR3 sequence reads: CSGQGGGTEAFF. DNA for the CDR3: TGCAGCGGACAGGGTGGTGGCACTGAAGCTTTCTTT.

The chain links TRBV19 to TRBJ2-4, with TRBD2 as a possible D gene (6 bases). V was cut by 3 bases and J by 1 base, with 16 bases left in between. The CDR3 sequence is 17 residues long. CDR1 and CDR2 from the germline V gene are LNHDA and SQIVND (reference sequence). CDR3 coding DNA: TGTGCCAGTAGTATCCGTAGGCGGGCGGGGGCCAAAAACATTCAGTACTTC. This encodes CASSIRRRAGAKNIQYF. Combining the CDR3 with reference TRBV19 and TRBJ2-4 gives the whole variable domain DGGITQSPKYLFRKEGQNVTLSCEQNLNHDAMYWYRQDPGQGLRLIYYSQIVNDFQKGDIAEGYSVSREKKESFPLTVTSAQKNPTAFYLCASSIRRRAGAKNIQYFGAGTRLSVL.

The rearrangement uses TRBV6-5 and TRBJ2-7; tentative D call: TRBD2 (5 bases). Germline lookup yields CDR1 MNHEY and CDR2 SVGAGI. With 0 bases removed from V and 0 bases from J, the gap between germline ends came to 6 bases. The CDR3 runs to 14 residues. As DNA, the CDR3 is TGTGCCAGCAGTTACTCGGGGAGCTCCTACGAGCAGTACTTC. Its translation: CASSYSGSSYEQYF.